The rows below give T cell receptor beta chains drawn from one sample of a study of blood T cells in healthy people across ages. TCRdb itself ran the 5' RACE reads through MiXCR, one entry per CDR3 protein. The repertoire holds 2 million or so distinct CDR3 sequences, with roughly 52% as singletons. Sequencing was carried out using blood. Receptors originate from a woman in her thirties or forties in good health. Both conserved end residues are part of each CDR3. D genes are given only for firm matches. Clone size appears in some rows only: once, few, many, or a class for an expanded clone.

TRBJ2-1,few,TRBV21-1,NA,TGTGCCAGCAGCAAACGACAGGGAACAATTCTCAATGAGCAGTTCTTC,CASSKRQGTILNEQFF
TRBJ2-7,NA,TRBV27,TRBD2,TGTGCCAGCAGTTTAGGGAGAGGGACTAGCAATGAGCAGTACTTC,CASSLGRGTSNEQYF
TRBJ2-1,NA,TRBV4-1,TRBD1,TGCGCCAGCAGCCAAGAGGGACAGGCTTCCTACAATGAGCAGTTCTTC,CASSQEGQASYNEQFF
TRBJ2-1,NA,TRBV11-1,TRBD2,TGTGCCAGCAGCTTAAGACTAGCGGGGATGGAGACCCAGTTCTTC,CASSLRLAGMETQFF
TRBJ2-4,few,TRBV10-3,NA,TGTGCCATCAGAGACTCCCGAAACATTCAGTACTTC,CAIRDSRNIQYF
TRBJ1-2,NA,TRBV11-2,NA,TGTGCCAGCAGCTTAAGGTACAGCAACTATGGCTACACCTTC,CASSLRYSNYGYTF
TRBJ2-6,NA,TRBV19,NA,TGTGCCAGCAGGCAGAGCTCTGGGGCCAACGTCCTGACTTTC,CASRQSSGANVLTF
TRBJ2-7,NA,TRBV20-1,NA,TGCAGTGCCCGACCTGGGCTAGCGCACCTTTACGAGCAGTACTTC,CSARPGLAHLYEQYF
TRBJ2-7,NA,TRBV11-2,NA,TGTGCCAGCAGCTTAGGGGGGAGTATCGAGCAGTACTTC,CASSLGGSIEQYF
TRBJ2-7,NA,TRBV12-3/TRBV12-4,NA,TGTGCCAGCAGTTACAGGGAGGGCTCCTACGAGCAGTACTTC,CASSYREGSYEQYF
TRBJ2-1,NA,TRBV7-9,TRBD1,TGTGCCAGCAGCAGCCGACAGGGGGTGCCGGGGAATGAGCAGTTCTTC,CASSSRQGVPGNEQFF
TRBJ2-1,NA,TRBV7-2,NA,TGTGCCAGCAGCAGGGACCGCCTAAGCTCCTACAATGAGCAGTTCTTC,CASSRDRLSSYNEQFF
TRBJ1-2,few,TRBV3-1,NA,TGTGCCAGCAGCCATAGCGGAGGCTACACCTTC,CASSHSGGYTF
TRBJ1-5,NA,TRBV12-3/TRBV12-4,NA,TGTGCCAGCAATCGACAGATAAGCAATCAGCCCCAGCATTTT,CASNRQISNQPQHF
TRBJ1-2,NA,TRBV6-1,TRBD1,TGTGCCAGCAATCAGGGGGCTATCTATGGCTACACCTTC,CASNQGAIYGYTF
TRBJ2-1,few,TRBV5-1,TRBD1,TGCGCCAGCTACCGGGACAGGGTCTACAATGAGCAGTTCTTC,CASYRDRVYNEQFF
TRBJ1-6,NA,TRBV20-1,NA,TGCAGTGCTCGACAAGTGAGCTCCTATAATTCACCCCTCCACTTT,CSARQVSSYNSPLHF
TRBJ2-1,NA,TRBV28,TRBD1,TGTGCCAGCAGTTCGGGTCTAGGACAGGGGTGGAATGAGCAGTTCTTC,CASSSGLGQGWNEQFF
TRBJ2-5,NA,TRBV2,NA,TGTGCCAGCAGTACAGGGTGGGATGAGCAGTACTTC,CASSTGWDEQYF
TRBJ2-3,NA,TRBV5-1,TRBD1,TGCGCCAGCGCCCCGGGACAGAGCGCAGATACGCAGTATTTT,CASAPGQSADTQYF
TRBJ2-4,NA,TRBV20-1,NA,TGCAGTGCTAGAGGGAGGTGGGGGGCCAAAAACATTCAGTACTTC,CSARGRWGAKNIQYF
TRBJ1-2,NA,TRBV14,TRBD1,TGTGCCAGCAGCCAAGTCCCAGGGGGCATCTTCGGCTATGGCTACACCTTC,CASSQVPGGIFGYGYTF
TRBJ1-6,NA,TRBV10-3,NA,TGTGCCATCTCCCCGGACAGTTCCAATTCACCCCTCCACTTT,CAISPDSSNSPLHF
TRBJ1-3,NA,TRBV28,NA,TGTGCCAGCAGTTTATTCGCGATCTCTGGAAACACCATATATTTT,CASSLFAISGNTIYF
TRBJ1-2,NA,TRBV7-2,NA,TGTGCCAGCACCCAAGGAAACTTCCCCTATGGCTACACCTTC,CASTQGNFPYGYTF
TRBJ2-7,NA,TRBV20-1,NA,TGCAGTGTTCCACGGGACTCCTACTCCTACGAGCAGTACTTC,CSVPRDSYSYEQYF
TRBJ2-7,NA,TRBV5-1,TRBD1,TGCGCCAGCAGCTTCGCCGGGACAGGGAGCAACGAGCAGTACTTC,CASSFAGTGSNEQYF
TRBJ2-1,NA,TRBV14,NA,TGTGCCAGCAGCACCCAAAGATCCTACAATGAGCAGTTCTTC,CASSTQRSYNEQFF